This T cell receptor (beta chain) was documented in a study of shared clonotypes between healthy human individuals. TCRdb's table, derived via immunoSEQ multiplex PCR, lists solely in-frame clones and lacks some. The table lists roughly 380,000 clones, 96% of them singletons. The CDR3 covers 16 residues. V lost 3 bases, J lost 2 bases, and 18 bases lay in between. Looked up from germline, CDR1 is SGHDT and CDR2 is YYEEEE. CD8 memory cells included CD45RO+ cells plus CCR7-negative CD45RA+ TemRA cells. The V and J genes are TRBV5-6 and TRBJ2-7; D gene ambiguous. This clonotype originated in a man in his thirties or forties in good health. Source material: memory CD8+ T cells sorted from blood. Subset indicated: CD45RO+ cells pooled with CCR7-negative TemRA cells. This CDR3 is CASSSKSSSRTYEQYF. In DNA form, the CDR3 reads TGTGCCAGCAGCTCTAAAAGCAGCAGCCGAACCTACGAGCAGTACTTC.